This T cell receptor beta chain was sequenced during a study of blood T cell repertoires in COVID-19. As originally analysed: Amplification of reference gene primers provided the estimated nucleated cell counts. The table came from immunoSEQ multiplex PCR; TCRdb's copy has only in-frame clones and leaves some out. The V and J calls and clone size were taken over from that table, and D and trimming were inferred from the DNA. This table has a few hundred thousand clones, about 92% appearing once. Germline V gene lookup returns CDR1 LGHNA and CDR2 YSLEER. J gave up 5 bases and V 1 base, and 0 bases lay outside the gene matches. The CDR3 has 15 amino acids. This clone was seen a few times.

Sequencing used PBMCs or T cells enriched from blood (not recorded which). The rearrangement links TRBV4-3 to TRBJ2-2; 11 bases match TRBD2. The TCR was taken from a woman aged 30 to 39 who had recovered from COVID-19. The CDR3 DNA is TGCGCCAGCAGCCAAGGGACTAGCGGGACCGGGGAGCTGTTTTTT. Translation gives CASSQGTSGTGELFF.